This T cell receptor (beta chain) is drawn from a study of Ad26.COV2.S vaccination and SARS-CoV-2 variants. Study-wide results and limits: Breadth, reportedly substantial, characterized the spike-specific CD8+ and CD4+ T cell responses after vaccination.

Treatment meaning: over 15 received Ad26.COV2.S at low or high dose, single or two shots; several received placebo; per-sample allocation not given. Following the first vaccine or placebo injection, samples were taken on day 63. TCRdb's copy holds only in-frame clones and misses some; the assay was immunoSEQ multiplex PCR. In the table there are under 250,000 clones, 70% to 90% of which are singletons. Turning to this clone: Its antigen is currently unknown.

Germline values: CDR1 MNHEY, CDR2 SMNVEV (reference sequence). CDR3 size: 15 residues. V shed 5 bases, J shed 6 bases, and the junction held 5 bases outside the gene matches. The TCR was taken from a person aged 18-60 years who received the Ad26.COV2.S COVID-19 vaccine or a placebo. The chain employs TRBV27 and TRBJ2-1; 12 positions match TRBD2. The sample was peripheral blood, taken in a trial of Ad26.COV2.S vaccine versus placebo. As DNA, the CDR3 is TGTGCCAGCAGTCCGAGACTAGCGGGGGCCAATGAGCAGTTCTTC. This encodes CASSPRLAGANEQFF.